Listed below are T cell receptor beta chains from one sample, sequenced in a study of CD8+ T cells in alopecia areata. Assay used: immunoSEQ multiplex PCR; TCRdb lists only in-frame clones, some missing. Here the sample spans around 98,000 clones, about 40% being singletons. The sample was CD4+ T cells sorted from blood. The receptors come from a human donor with alopecia areata. Each CDR3 is given with its conserved first and last residue. The order of the fields is CDR3 length, V gene, clone size, J gene, D gene, CDR3 protein, CDR3 DNA. The D gene is left open where the match is weak. Size is stated for part of the rows, as once, few or many counts, or as a class when the clone is expanded.

CDR3 length: 16; V gene: TRBV6-5; clone size: few; J gene: TRBJ2-5; D gene: .; CDR3 protein: CASSYSKVREFETQYF; CDR3 DNA: TGTGCCAGCAGTTACTCGAAGGTCCGGGAATTCGAGACCCAGTACTTC
CDR3 length: 14; V gene: TRBV30; clone size: .; J gene: TRBJ2-5; D gene: TRBD1; CDR3 protein: CAWSSGGPGETQYF; CDR3 DNA: TGTGCCTGGAGCTCAGGGGGCCCGGGAGAGACCCAGTACTTC
CDR3 length: 15; V gene: TRBV7-2; clone size: .; J gene: TRBJ2-7; D gene: .; CDR3 protein: CASSQAGTEVYEQYF; CDR3 DNA: TGTGCCAGCAGCCAAGCCGGGACGGAGGTCTACGAGCAGTACTTC
CDR3 length: 18; V gene: TRBV5-1; clone size: .; J gene: TRBJ2-2; D gene: .; CDR3 protein: CASSPRPRGEANTGELFF; CDR3 DNA: TGCGCCAGCAGCCCCCGTCCCCGGGGCGAGGCGAACACCGGGGAGCTGTTTTTT
CDR3 length: 13; V gene: TRBV29-1; clone size: .; J gene: TRBJ1-5; D gene: TRBD1; CDR3 protein: CSVAKDRNQPQHF; CDR3 DNA: TGCAGCGTCGCGAAGGACAGGAATCAGCCCCAGCATTTT
CDR3 length: 14; V gene: TRBV29-1; clone size: few; J gene: TRBJ2-1; D gene: TRBD2; CDR3 protein: CSVGIGTSGTEQFF; CDR3 DNA: TGCAGCGTGGGGATCGGGACTAGCGGTACTGAGCAGTTCTTC
CDR3 length: 15; V gene: TRBV7-6; clone size: .; J gene: TRBJ2-5; D gene: .; CDR3 protein: CASSSIAGRLETQYF; CDR3 DNA: TGTGCCAGCAGCAGTATCGCAGGGAGGTTGGAGACCCAGTACTTC
CDR3 length: 13; V gene: TRBV30; clone size: .; J gene: TRBJ2-2; D gene: TRBD1; CDR3 protein: CARDRGNTGELFF; CDR3 DNA: TGTGCCCGTGACAGGGGAAACACCGGGGAGCTGTTTTTT
CDR3 length: 16; V gene: TRBV7-2; clone size: .; J gene: TRBJ2-3; D gene: TRBD2; CDR3 protein: CASSAAAGATVNTQYF; CDR3 DNA: TGTGCCAGCAGTGCCGCAGCGGGGGCAACCGTCAATACGCAGTATTTT
CDR3 length: 11; V gene: TRBV28; clone size: .; J gene: TRBJ1-5; D gene: .; CDR3 protein: CAGGFSQPQHF; CDR3 DNA: TGTGCCGGGGGTTTTAGTCAGCCCCAGCATTTT
CDR3 length: 14; V gene: TRBV30; clone size: .; J gene: TRBJ2-7; D gene: .; CDR3 protein: CAWSRVVYPYEQYF; CDR3 DNA: TGTGCCTGGAGTCGAGTCGTTTATCCCTACGAGCAGTACTTC
CDR3 length: 13; V gene: TRBV30; clone size: .; J gene: TRBJ1-4; D gene: .; CDR3 protein: CAWGGTPLGKLFF; CDR3 DNA: TGTGCCTGGGGCGGGACGCCACTGGGAAAACTGTTTTTT